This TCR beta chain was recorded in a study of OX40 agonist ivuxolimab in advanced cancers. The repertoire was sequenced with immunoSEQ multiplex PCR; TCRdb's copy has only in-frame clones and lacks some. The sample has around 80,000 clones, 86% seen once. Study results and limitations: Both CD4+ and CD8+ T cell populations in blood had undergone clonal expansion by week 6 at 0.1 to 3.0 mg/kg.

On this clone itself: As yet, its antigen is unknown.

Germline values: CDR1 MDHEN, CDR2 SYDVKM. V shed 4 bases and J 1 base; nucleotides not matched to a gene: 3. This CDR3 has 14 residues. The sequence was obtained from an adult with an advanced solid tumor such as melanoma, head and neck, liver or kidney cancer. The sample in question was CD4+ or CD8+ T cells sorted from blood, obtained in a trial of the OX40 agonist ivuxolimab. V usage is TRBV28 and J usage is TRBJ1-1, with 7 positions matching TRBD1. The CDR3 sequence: CASSSGQPNTEAFF. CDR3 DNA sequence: TGTGCCAGCAGTTCGGGACAGCCGAACACTGAAGCTTTCTTT.